This T cell receptor (beta chain) was captured by sequencing in a study of T cell repertoires in aging, cancer and after chemotherapy. The template was genomic DNA from peripheral blood, not RNA. A mixed TRB-A/B primer pool amplified rearranged TRB by multiplex touch-down PCR. One entry per CDR3 protein, called by TCRdb with MiXCR from the multiplex PCR reads. In the table there are around 2,400 distinct CDR3 sequences, about 31% of which are singletons. In its sample, this clonotype ranks as medium-sized. The sequenced sample was blood. This clonotype was sampled from a human donor with a solid tumor.

The CDR3 DNA reads as TGTGCCAGCAGTGACAGGGGGGTTAGTTCTGGGGCCAACGTCCTGACTTTC. It is translated as CASSDRGVSSGANVLTF. This rearrangement joins TRBV12-3 or TRBV12-4 to TRBJ2-6; 9 bases map to TRBD1. V was clipped by 5 bases and J by 1 base; unmatched bases: 6. The CDR3 consists of 17 residues.